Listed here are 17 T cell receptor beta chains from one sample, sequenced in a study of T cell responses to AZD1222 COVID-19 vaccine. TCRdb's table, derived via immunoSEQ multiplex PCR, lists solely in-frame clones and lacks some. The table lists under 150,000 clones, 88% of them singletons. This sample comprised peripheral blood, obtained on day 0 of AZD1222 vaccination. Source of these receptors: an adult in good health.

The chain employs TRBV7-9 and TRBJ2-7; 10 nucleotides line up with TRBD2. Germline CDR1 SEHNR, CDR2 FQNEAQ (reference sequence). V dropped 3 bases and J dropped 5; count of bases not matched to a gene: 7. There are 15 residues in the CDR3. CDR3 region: CASSFLASGSHEQYF. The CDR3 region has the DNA TGTGCCAGCAGCTTCTTGGCTAGCGGGAGCCACGAGCAGTACTTC.

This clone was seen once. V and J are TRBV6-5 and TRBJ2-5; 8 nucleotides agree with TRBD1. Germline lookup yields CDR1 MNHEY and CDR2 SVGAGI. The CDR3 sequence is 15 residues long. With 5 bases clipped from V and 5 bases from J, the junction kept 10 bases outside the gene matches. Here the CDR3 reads CASSPRTGMRETQYF. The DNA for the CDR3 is TGTGCCAGCAGTCCGAGGACAGGGATGAGGGAGACCCAGTACTTC.

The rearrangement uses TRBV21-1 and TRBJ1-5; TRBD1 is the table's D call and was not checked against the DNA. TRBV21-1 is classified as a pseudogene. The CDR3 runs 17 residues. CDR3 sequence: CASPSRGQVNSNQPQHF. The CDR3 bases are TGTGCCAGCCCGAGCAGGGGGCAGGTCAATAGCAATCAGCCCCAGCATTTT.

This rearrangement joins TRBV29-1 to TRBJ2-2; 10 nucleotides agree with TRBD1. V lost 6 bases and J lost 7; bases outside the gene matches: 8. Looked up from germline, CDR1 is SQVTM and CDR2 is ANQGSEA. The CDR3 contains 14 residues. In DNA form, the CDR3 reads TGCAGCGTGCTCCGGGACAGGGGAGTCGGGGAGCTGTTTTTT. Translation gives CSVLRDRGVGELFF.

The CDR3 sequence: CAWTRGGLNTEAFF. The CDR3 coding sequence is TGTGCCTGGACTCGAGGTGGGTTGAACACTGAAGCTTTCTTT. V and J are TRBV30 and TRBJ1-1; no clear D. Germline-derived CDR1 and CDR2 are GTSNPN and SVGIG (reference sequence). Trimming pared 4 bases from V and 0 bases from J, leaving 12 bases between. The CDR3 covers 14 residues.

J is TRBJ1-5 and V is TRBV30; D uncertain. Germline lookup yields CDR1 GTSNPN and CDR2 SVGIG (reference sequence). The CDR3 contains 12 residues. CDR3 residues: CGRTDSNQPQHF. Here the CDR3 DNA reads TGTGGTCGGACGGATAGCAATCAGCCCCAGCATTTT.

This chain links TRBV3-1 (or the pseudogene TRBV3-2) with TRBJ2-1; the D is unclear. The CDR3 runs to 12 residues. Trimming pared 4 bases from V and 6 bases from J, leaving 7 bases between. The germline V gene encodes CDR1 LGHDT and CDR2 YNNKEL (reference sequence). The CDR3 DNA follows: TGTGCCAGCAGCCGTTGGGCCAATGAGCAGTTCTTC. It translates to CASSRWANEQFF.

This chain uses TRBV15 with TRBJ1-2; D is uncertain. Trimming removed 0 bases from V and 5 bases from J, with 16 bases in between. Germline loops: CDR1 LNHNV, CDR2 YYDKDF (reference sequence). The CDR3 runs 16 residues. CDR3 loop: CATSRDRSSILYGYTF. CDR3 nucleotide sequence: TGTGCCACCAGCAGAGATCGCAGCAGCATCCTGTATGGCTACACCTTC.

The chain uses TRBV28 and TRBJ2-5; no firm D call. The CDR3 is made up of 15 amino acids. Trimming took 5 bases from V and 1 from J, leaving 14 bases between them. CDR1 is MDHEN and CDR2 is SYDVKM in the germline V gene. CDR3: CASSAPMGSQETQYF. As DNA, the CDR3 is TGTGCCAGCAGTGCCCCCATGGGCAGCCAAGAGACCCAGTACTTC.

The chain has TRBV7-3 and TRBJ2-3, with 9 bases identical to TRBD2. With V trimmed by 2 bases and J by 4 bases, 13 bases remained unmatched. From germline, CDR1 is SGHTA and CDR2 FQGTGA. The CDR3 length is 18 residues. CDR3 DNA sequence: TGTGCCAGCAGCTTACGGGGTAGCGGGAGCGGACTGCCAGATACGCAGTATTTT. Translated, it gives CASSLRGSGSGLPDTQYF.

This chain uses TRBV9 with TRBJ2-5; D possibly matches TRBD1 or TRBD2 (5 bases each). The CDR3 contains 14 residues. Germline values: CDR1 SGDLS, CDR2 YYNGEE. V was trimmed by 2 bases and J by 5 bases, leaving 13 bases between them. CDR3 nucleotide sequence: TGTGCCAGCAGCGTGGGACCGACCACGGAGACCCAGTACTTC. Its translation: CASSVGPTTETQYF. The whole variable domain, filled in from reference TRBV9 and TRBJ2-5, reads DSGVTQTPKHLITATGQRVTLRCSPRSGDLSVYWYQQSLDQGLQFLIQYYNGEERAKGNILERFSAQQFPDLHSELNLSSLELGDSALYFCASSVGPTTETQYFGPGTRLLVL.

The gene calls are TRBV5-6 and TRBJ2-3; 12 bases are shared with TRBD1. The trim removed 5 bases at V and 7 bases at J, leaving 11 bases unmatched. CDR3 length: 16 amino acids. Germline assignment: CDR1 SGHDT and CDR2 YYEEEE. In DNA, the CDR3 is TGTGCCAGCAGGCCTGGGACAGGGGGCTCACTAAATACGCAGTATTTT. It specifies CASRPGTGGSLNTQYF. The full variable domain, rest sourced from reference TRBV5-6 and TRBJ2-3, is DAGVTQSPTHLIKTRGQQVTLRCSPKSGHDTVSWYQQALGQGPQFIFQYYEEEERQRGNFPDRFSGHQFPNYSSELNVNALLLGDSALYLCASRPGTGGSLNTQYFGPGTRLTVL.

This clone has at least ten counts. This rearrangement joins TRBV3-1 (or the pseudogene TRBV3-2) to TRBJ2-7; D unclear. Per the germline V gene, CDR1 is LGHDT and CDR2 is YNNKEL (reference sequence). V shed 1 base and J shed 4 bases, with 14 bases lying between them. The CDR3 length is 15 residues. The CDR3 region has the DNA TGTGCCAGCAGCCAAGGGGCTCCCAACCTGTACGAGCAGTACTTC. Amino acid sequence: CASSQGAPNLYEQYF.

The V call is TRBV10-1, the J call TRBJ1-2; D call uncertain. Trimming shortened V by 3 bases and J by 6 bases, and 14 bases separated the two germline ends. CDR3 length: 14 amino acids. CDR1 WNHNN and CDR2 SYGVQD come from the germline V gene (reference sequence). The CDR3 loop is CASSDSKVINGYTF. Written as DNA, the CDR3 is TGCGCCAGCAGTGATTCCAAGGTTATTAATGGCTACACCTTC.

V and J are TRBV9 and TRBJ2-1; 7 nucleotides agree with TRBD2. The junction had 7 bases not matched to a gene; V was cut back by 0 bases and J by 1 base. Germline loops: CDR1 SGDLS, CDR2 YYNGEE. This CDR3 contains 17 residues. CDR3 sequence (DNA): TGTGCCAGCAGCGTAGGGATAGCGGGTACGTCCTACAATGAGCAGTTCTTC. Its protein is CASSVGIAGTSYNEQFF.

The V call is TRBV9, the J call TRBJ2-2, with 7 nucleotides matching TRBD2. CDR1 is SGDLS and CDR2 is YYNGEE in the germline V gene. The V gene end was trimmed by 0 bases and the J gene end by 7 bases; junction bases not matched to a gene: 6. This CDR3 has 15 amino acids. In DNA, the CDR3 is TGTGCCAGCAGCGTAGCTGGAAGCGGGGTCGGGGAGCTGTTTTTT. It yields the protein CASSVAGSGVGELFF.

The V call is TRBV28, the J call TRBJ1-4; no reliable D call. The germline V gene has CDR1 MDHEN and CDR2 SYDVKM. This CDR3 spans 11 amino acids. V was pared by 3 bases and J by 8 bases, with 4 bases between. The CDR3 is CASSFREKLFF. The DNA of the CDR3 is TGTGCCAGCAGTTTTCGGGAAAAACTGTTTTTT.